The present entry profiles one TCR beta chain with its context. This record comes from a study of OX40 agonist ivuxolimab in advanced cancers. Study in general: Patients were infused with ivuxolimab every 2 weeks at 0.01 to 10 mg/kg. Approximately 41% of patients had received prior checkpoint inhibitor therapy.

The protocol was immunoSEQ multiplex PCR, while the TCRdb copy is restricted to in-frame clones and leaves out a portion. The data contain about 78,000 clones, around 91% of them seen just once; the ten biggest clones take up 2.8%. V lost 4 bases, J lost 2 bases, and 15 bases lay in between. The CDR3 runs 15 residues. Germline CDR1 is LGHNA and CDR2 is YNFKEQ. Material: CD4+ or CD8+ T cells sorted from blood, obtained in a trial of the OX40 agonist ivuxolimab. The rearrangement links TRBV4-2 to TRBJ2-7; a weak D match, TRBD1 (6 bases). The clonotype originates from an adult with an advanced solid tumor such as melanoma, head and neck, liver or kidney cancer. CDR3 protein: CASSPTDSSPYEQYF. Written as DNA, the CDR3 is TGTGCCAGCAGCCCCACGGACAGTTCCCCCTACGAGCAGTACTTC.